This T cell receptor (beta chain) was recorded in a study of shared clonotypes between healthy human individuals. Across the study: Each donor's CD4 naive and CD4 memory cells filled three plates apiece, CD8 naive two, and CD8 memory one. General observations from the study: Among donors, sharing of clonotypes was expected to be affected by sequencing depth.

Trimming left V 7 bases short and J 3 bases short, with 20 bases between. The CDR3 extends over 16 amino acids. Germline V gene sequence: CDR1 MGHDK, CDR2 SYGVNS. For this clone: Its antigen is not identified.

Clones were sequenced by immunoSEQ multiplex PCR, and TCRdb holds only the in-frame ones, with some missing. The table has roughly 680,000 clones, roughly 72% seen once. The V gene is TRBV25-1, the J gene TRBJ2-3, with D perhaps matching TRBD2 (6 bases). The source material was memory CD4+ T cells sorted from blood. This sample's subset: CD45RA-negative fraction. The source is a woman aged 30 to 39 in good health. For the CDR3, the DNA is TGTGCCAGCAACGGACGTGGTCGCGGGGCAACAGATACGCAGTATTTT. Protein product: CASNGRGRGATDTQYF.